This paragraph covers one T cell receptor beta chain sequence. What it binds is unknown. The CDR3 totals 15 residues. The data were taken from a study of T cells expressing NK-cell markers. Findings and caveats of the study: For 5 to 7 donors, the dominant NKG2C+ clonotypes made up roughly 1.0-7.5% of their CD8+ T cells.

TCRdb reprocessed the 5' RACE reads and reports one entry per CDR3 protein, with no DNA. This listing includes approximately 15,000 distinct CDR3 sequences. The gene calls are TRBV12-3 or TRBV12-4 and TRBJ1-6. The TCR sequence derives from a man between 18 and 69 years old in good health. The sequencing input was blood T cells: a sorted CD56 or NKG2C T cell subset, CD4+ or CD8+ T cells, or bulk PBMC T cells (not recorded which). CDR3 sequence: CASSLTDLVASPLHF.